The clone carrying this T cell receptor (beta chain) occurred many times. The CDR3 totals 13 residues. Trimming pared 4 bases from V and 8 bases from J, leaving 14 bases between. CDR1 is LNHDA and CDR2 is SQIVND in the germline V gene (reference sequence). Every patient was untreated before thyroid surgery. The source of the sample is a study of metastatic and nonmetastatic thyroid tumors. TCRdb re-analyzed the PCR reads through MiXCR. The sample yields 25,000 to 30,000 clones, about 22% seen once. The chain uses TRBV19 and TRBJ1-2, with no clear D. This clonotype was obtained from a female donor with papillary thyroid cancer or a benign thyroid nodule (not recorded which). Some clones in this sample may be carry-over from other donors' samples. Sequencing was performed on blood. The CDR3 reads CASSNNIARGYTF. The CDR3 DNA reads TGTGCCAGTAGTAATAACATCGCACGAGGCTACACCTTC.